The clone carrying this TCR beta chain was counted many times. What it binds is not known. Patients chosen for sequencing had CD8+CD57+ cells that had expanded, as shown by flow cytometry. Each patient carried a diagnosis of severe acquired aplastic anemia. Patients were therapy-naive when their blood was sampled. CDR1 LNHDA and CDR2 SQIVND come from the germline V gene (reference sequence). V was clipped by 5 bases and J by 2 bases, with 19 bases between them. This CDR3 comprises 16 residues. The sample comes from a study of CD8+CD57+ T cells in acquired aplastic anemia. Overall study: Quantities of DNA derived from sorted CD4+ and CD8+ cells averaged approximately 3 ug.

Genomic DNA served as template for TCR beta VDJ and CDR3 profiling. From the reads, TCRdb called clonotypes with MiXCR, one entry per CDR3 protein. Here the sample spans 150,000 to 200,000 distinct CDR3 sequences, roughly 50% being singletons. Study-level findings and limits: Common to patients and controls were 25 to 30 CD8+ CDR3 sequences.

Material: sorted CD4+, CD8+, or CD8+CD57+ T cells (not recorded which) from PBMCs. This rearrangement joins TRBV19 to TRBJ2-7; the D call may be TRBD1 or TRBD2 (5 bases each). This TCR derives from a human donor with aplastic anemia. The CDR3 coding sequence is TGTGCCAGTAGTCCAAACGTCGGGCAGGGAGCCTACGAGCAGTACTTC. This translates into CASSPNVGQGAYEQYF. Supplemented by reference TRBV19 and TRBJ2-7, the full variable domain reads DGGITQSPKYLFRKEGQNVTLSCEQNLNHDAMYWYRQDPGQGLRLIYYSQIVNDFQKGDIAEGYSVSREKKESFPLTVTSAQKNPTAFYLCASSPNVGQGAYEQYFGPGTRLTVT.